The source of this T cell receptor (beta chain) is a study of blood T cell repertoires in COVID-19. CDR3 length equals 16 residues. TCRdb's table, derived via immunoSEQ multiplex PCR, lists solely in-frame clones and lacks some. Among under 250,000 clones listed, 70% to 85% were seen once. Material for sequencing was peripheral blood. The TCR sequence derives from an elderly man with acute or convalescent COVID-19. The chain couples TRBV21-1 to TRBJ2-7; the table assigns TRBD2, which was not confirmed against the DNA. TRBV21-1 is a known pseudogene. The CDR3 coding sequence is TGTGCCAGCAGCAAAGATCAGCGGGAGGGCCTCCACGAGCAGTACTTC. It yields the protein CASSKDQREGLHEQYF.